One and the same sample provided the 17 T cell receptor beta chains below, sequenced in a study of blood T cell repertoires in COVID-19. The data were produced by immunoSEQ multiplex PCR, yet TCRdb's version contains in-frame clones alone and is incomplete. The table lists hundreds of thousands of clones, about 89% of them singletons. What was sequenced was PBMCs or T cells enriched from blood (not recorded which). These receptors were collected from a woman in her 40s who had recovered from COVID-19.

The rearrangement uses TRBV9 and TRBJ2-2; TRBD1 is a possible D gene (5 bases). From germline, CDR1 is SGDLS and CDR2 YYNGEE. This CDR3 has 15 amino acids. V was trimmed by 4 bases and J by 3 bases, leaving 13 bases between them. CDR3 residues: CASSPWQGDTGELFF. DNA for the CDR3: TGTGCCAGCAGCCCTTGGCAGGGTGACACCGGGGAGCTGTTTTTT. Drawing the rest from reference TRBV9 and TRBJ2-2, the complete variable domain is DSGVTQTPKHLITATGQRVTLRCSPRSGDLSVYWYQQSLDQGLQFLIQYYNGEERAKGNILERFSAQQFPDLHSELNLSSLELGDSALYFCASSPWQGDTGELFFGEGSRLTVL.

In this sample, this clone turned up a few times. This chain joins TRBV6-5 and TRBJ1-6, with D tentatively TRBD1 (6 bases). Between the trimmed V and J ends, which lost 5 bases and 5 bases, there was a span of 10 bases. This CDR3 has 14 amino acids. Germline lookup yields CDR1 MNHEY and CDR2 SVGAGI. CDR3 loop: CASSTGLHNSPLHF. CDR3 DNA: TGTGCCAGCAGTACAGGGTTACATAATTCACCCCTCCACTTT.

The J gene is TRBJ2-7, the V gene TRBV27, with a tentative D call TRBD2 (5 bases). Trimming pared 6 bases from V and 6 bases from J, leaving 15 bases between. The CDR3 is 13 residues long. Germline V gene data show CDR1 as MNHEY and CDR2 as SMNVEV (reference sequence). CDR3 bases: TGTGCCAGCAGGGCCGGACTGACGAGCGAGCAGTACTTC. Translated, it gives CASRAGLTSEQYF.

The chain has TRBV7-2 and TRBJ2-7, with 8 bases aligning to TRBD1. The CDR3 consists of 14 residues. Trimming removed 1 base from V and 3 bases from J; junction bases left unmatched: 2. CDR1 is SGHTA and CDR2 is FQGNSA in the germline V gene. The CDR3 DNA reads as TGTGCCAGCAGCTTAGAACAGGGGGTCTACGAGCAGTACTTC. Amino acids: CASSLEQGVYEQYF.

Regarding this clone: An end of the junction does not agree with germline; a read error may underlie this. The genes are TRBV30 and TRBJ2-7; possibly TRBD2 for D (6 bases). The CDR3 has 16 residues. Germline-derived CDR1 and CDR2 are GTSNPN and SVGIG (reference sequence). CDR3 protein: CAWSRGLGSVSDEQYF. Here the CDR3 DNA reads TGTGCCTGGAGTCGGGGGTTGGGGAGTGTCTCCGACGAGCAGTACTTC.

This clone showed up many times. This chain uses TRBV10-2 with TRBJ2-7; D is possibly TRBD1 (6 bases). The germline V and J ends were trimmed by 6 bases and 4 bases, with 10 bases remaining between them. The CDR3 has 12 amino acids. Germline assignment: CDR1 WSHSY and CDR2 SAAADI. The CDR3 DNA reads as TGCGCCAGCAGCCGAGGACAGTACGAGCAGTACTTC. This encodes CASSRGQYEQYF.

As DNA, the CDR3 is TGTGCCAGCAGTAACAGGGCGGATCAGCCCCAGCATTTT. This gives the protein CASSNRADQPQHF. The chain joins TRBV12-3 or TRBV12-4 to TRBJ1-5, with D possibly matching TRBD1 (6 bases). The CDR3 covers 13 residues. Deletions cut 5 bases from V and 5 bases from J, with 10 bases between.

The V gene is TRBV19, the J gene TRBJ2-3; 7 bases agree with TRBD1. The length of the CDR3 is 13 residues. V was clipped by 4 bases and J by 4 bases; unmatched bases: 2. The germline gives CDR1 LNHDA, CDR2 SQIVND (reference sequence). Here the CDR3 DNA reads TGTGCCAGTAGTACGGGACAGCCAGATACGCAGTATTTT. Encoded protein: CASSTGQPDTQYF.

The V gene is TRBV19, the J gene TRBJ1-5, with TRBD1 matching 8 bases. The CDR3 contains 16 residues. Germline-derived CDR1 and CDR2 are LNHDA and SQIVND (reference sequence). Trimming took 5 bases from V and 6 from J; bases not matched to a gene: 12. CDR3 residues: CASSSWDRKRGQPQHF. CDR3 in DNA: TGTGCCAGTAGTTCGTGGGACAGGAAACGAGGTCAGCCCCAGCATTTT.

Here the CDR3 reads CATSEFGTTGELFF. The DNA for the CDR3 is TGTGCCACCAGTGAATTTGGGACTACCGGGGAGCTGTTTTTT. V is TRBV24-1 and J is TRBJ2-2, with D possibly matching TRBD2 (6 bases). CDR1 KGHDR and CDR2 SFDVKD come from the germline V gene. V lost 4 bases and J 5 bases, leaving 10 bases between the germline ends. The CDR3 is made up of 14 amino acids.

This clone showed up just once. The chain recombines TRBV28 with TRBJ2-7; 7 bases agree with TRBD2. V was clipped by 7 bases and J by 6 bases; unmatched bases: 18. This CDR3 is 16 amino acids long. Germline CDR1 is MDHEN and CDR2 is SYDVKM. CDR3 in amino acids: CASIPIWGGKAGEQYF. The CDR3 coding sequence is TGTGCCAGCATCCCTATATGGGGGGGTAAGGCTGGCGAGCAGTACTTC.

This clone was picked up a small number of times. The gene calls are TRBV5-8 and TRBJ1-1, with D possibly matching TRBD1 (5 bases). Trimming took 6 bases from V and 4 from J, leaving 10 bases between them. The CDR3 is made up of 12 amino acids. The germline CDR1 and CDR2 sequences are SGHTS and YDEGEE. CDR3 loop: CASTGLTTEAFF. The DNA of the CDR3 is TGTGCCAGCACAGGGTTGACCACTGAAGCTTTCTTT.

Remarks on this clone: At one end, the junction sequence differs from germline, possibly due to a read error. V gene TRBV7-7 combines with J gene TRBJ2-1; 13 nucleotides align to TRBD2. Per germline, CDR1 SSHAT and CDR2 FNYEAQ (reference sequence). This CDR3 has 14 amino acids. CDR3 coding DNA: TGTGCTAGCAGCAGGACTAGCGGGAGTCCTGAGCAGTTCTTC. Its protein is CASSRTSGSPEQFF.

The V and J genes are TRBV7-2 and TRBJ2-2; 10 nucleotides match TRBD2. Germline V gene sequence: CDR1 SGHTA, CDR2 FQGNSA. The length of the CDR3 is 15 residues. Trimming took 5 bases from V and 7 from J; bases not matched to a gene: 7. The chain's CDR3 is CASSLGLAWIGELFF. In DNA, the CDR3 is TGTGCCAGCAGCCTGGGACTAGCGTGGATCGGGGAGCTGTTTTTT.

J is TRBJ1-2 and V is TRBV7-9; TRBD1 matches 9 bases. The CDR3 is 14 residues long. Germline V gene data show CDR1 as SEHNR and CDR2 as FQNEAQ (reference sequence). The V gene end was trimmed by 7 bases and the J gene end by 3 bases; junction bases not matched to a gene: 6. Written as DNA, the CDR3 is TGTGCCAGCACTTGGACAGGGGAGGACTATGGCTACACCTTC. It yields the protein CASTWTGEDYGYTF. Complete variable domain (other parts from reference TRBV7-9 and TRBJ1-2): DTGVSQNPRHKITKRGQNVTFRCDPISEHNRLYWYRQTLGQGPEFLTYFQNEAQLEKSRLLSDRFSAERPKGSFSTLEIQRTEQGDSAMYLCASTWTGEDYGYTFGSGTRLTVV.

The genes are TRBV9 and TRBJ1-1; 7 bases map to TRBD1. The CDR3 is 12 residues long. CDR1 and CDR2 (germline): SGDLS, YYNGEE. J lost 11 bases, V lost 3 bases, and 7 bases had no gene match. The CDR3 DNA reads TGTGCCAGCAGCGCCAGCAGGGGGGTTGCTTTCTTT. As protein: CASSASRGVAFF.

The genes are TRBV7-9 and TRBJ1-2; D perhaps matches TRBD1 (5 bases). Trimming removed 4 bases at V and 1 base at J, with 13 bases between. The CDR3 length is 15 residues. In germline, CDR1 is SEHNR, CDR2 FQNEAQ (reference sequence). DNA of the CDR3: TGTGCCAGCAGCTCATCGCCCGGGGGTAACTATGGCTACACCTTC. As protein: CASSSSPGGNYGYTF.